These 28 T cell receptor beta chains were sequenced from one sample in a study of blood T cell repertoires in COVID-19. TCRdb's copy holds only in-frame clones and misses some; the assay was immunoSEQ multiplex PCR. Among around 380,000 clones listed, more than 70% were seen once. The sample consisted of PBMCs or T cells enriched from blood (not recorded which). The receptors shown here come from a man aged 25-45 years who had recovered from COVID-19.

The rearrangement joins TRBV7-3 to TRBJ1-2, with a tentative D call TRBD1 (6 bases). Germline V gives CDR1 SGHTA, CDR2 FQGTGA. The V gene lost 5 bases and the J gene lost 7 bases, with 23 bases spanning the gap. There are 16 residues in the CDR3. The CDR3 DNA reads as TGTGCCAGCAGCATCGCGGGGGCGCAGGCGGATAGTGGCTACACCTTC. Amino acid sequence: CASSIAGAQADSGYTF.

This sequence joins TRBV24-1 and TRBJ2-7, with a tentative D call TRBD2 (7 bases). Trimming stripped 6 bases from V and 5 bases from J, with 13 bases between. The CDR3 has 13 amino acids. Germline CDR1 KGHDR, CDR2 SFDVKD. CDR3 coding DNA: TGTGCCACCAGTCGGGGGGCGCAGGACGAGCAGTACTTC. Protein product: CATSRGAQDEQYF.

The rearrangement joins TRBV7-9 to TRBJ2-7, with 7 bases that match TRBD2. CDR1 and CDR2 (germline): SEHNR, FQNEAQ (reference sequence). V was pared by 4 bases and J by 3 bases, with 18 bases of the junction left unmatched. This CDR3 comprises 18 residues. CDR3 DNA: TGTGCCAGCAGCTCTAACCCCCTCTTCGCGGGAGAATACTACGAGCAGTACTTC. It is translated as CASSSNPLFAGEYYEQYF.

There are a few counts of this clone. This chain uses TRBV14 with TRBJ2-2; D gene ambiguous. Looked up from germline, CDR1 is SGHDN and CDR2 is FVKESK. The V and J ends lost 4 bases and 7 bases respectively, with 10 bases between them. The CDR3 sequence is 13 residues long. The CDR3 region is CASSLFSGGELFF. The CDR3 DNA reads TGTGCCAGCAGCCTCTTCTCGGGCGGGGAGCTGTTTTTT.

The chain recombines TRBV19 with TRBJ1-2; tentatively, D is TRBD1 (6 bases). V lost 8 bases to trimming and J lost 0 bases, with 22 bases between them. The CDR3 runs 17 residues. Germline loops: CDR1 LNHDA, CDR2 SQIVND (reference sequence). The chain's CDR3 is CASLSRDGTPANYGYTF. For the CDR3, the DNA is TGTGCCAGTTTATCGAGGGACGGGACACCAGCTAACTATGGCTACACCTTC.

This chain uses TRBV6-5 with TRBJ1-1; no clear D. With 7 bases removed from V and 4 bases from J, the gap between germline ends came to 10 bases. Germline V lookup: CDR1 MNHEY, CDR2 SVGAGI. The CDR3 extends over 12 amino acids. The CDR3 loop reads CASTGVGTEAFF. The DNA of the CDR3 is TGTGCCAGCACCGGGGTGGGCACTGAAGCTTTCTTT.

The chain joins TRBV6-6 to TRBJ2-7, with 8 bases aligning to TRBD1. Germline assignment: CDR1 MNHNY and CDR2 SVGAGI (reference sequence). The length of the CDR3 is 14 residues. V shed 6 bases and J 4 bases; nucleotides not matched to a gene: 8. The CDR3 nucleotides are TGTGCCAGCAGCTTAGGACAGGGTGTGTACGAGCAGTACTTC. As protein: CASSLGQGVYEQYF.

The chain uses TRBV9 and TRBJ2-7, with TRBD1 matching over 10 bases. V trimming: 10 bases; J trimming: 6 bases; junction bases outside the gene matches: 13. The CDR3 loop spans 14 amino acids. Per germline, CDR1 SGDLS and CDR2 YYNGEE. CDR3 sequence: CAPYQGQGKCEQYF. In nucleotides, the CDR3 is TGTGCCCCGTACCAGGGACAGGGGAAATGCGAGCAGTACTTC.

CDR3 DNA: TGTGCCAGCAGCTTTTTTACGGGGATCAATCAGCCCCAGCATTTT. This encodes CASSFFTGINQPQHF. This rearrangement joins TRBV7-2 to TRBJ1-5; D is unclear. Germline values: CDR1 SGHTA, CDR2 FQGNSA. The germline V and J ends were trimmed by 3 bases and 3 bases, with 12 bases remaining between them. The CDR3 consists of 15 residues.

The J gene is TRBJ2-5, the V gene TRBV11-3; maybe TRBD2 (6 bases). This CDR3 contains 14 residues. The ends were cut back, 5 bases at V and 2 bases at J, with 12 bases in the middle. Germline lookup yields CDR1 SGHNT and CDR2 YENEEA. CDR3 in amino acids: CASSPTRNQETQYF. In DNA, the CDR3 is TGTGCCAGCAGCCCGACTAGAAATCAAGAGACCCAGTACTTC.

In nucleotides, the CDR3 is TGCGCCAGCAGCTTGGGAGGGGGTCCCAATCAGCCCCAGCATTTT. This gives the protein CASSLGGGPNQPQHF. The chain combines TRBV5-1 with TRBJ1-5; a weak D match, TRBD1 (6 bases). CDR3 length equals 15 residues. CDR1 and CDR2 from the germline V gene are SGHRS and YFSETQ. The V end was cut by 0 bases, the J end by 3 bases, with 10 bases between.

The chain employs TRBV19 and TRBJ1-2; D may be TRBD1 (5 bases). CDR1 is LNHDA, CDR2 SQIVND, per germline (reference sequence). The CDR3 extends over 12 amino acids. Trimming stripped 7 bases from V and 8 bases from J, with 14 bases between. CDR3 in DNA: TGTGCCAGTAACAAAGGGGAGGAGGGCTACACCTTC. It is translated as CASNKGEEGYTF.

The chain uses TRBV11-2 and TRBJ2-1, with D possibly TRBD1 on 6 matching bases. This CDR3 is built from 17 residues. The V end was cut by 3 bases, the J end by 3 bases, with 18 bases between. Per germline, CDR1 SGHAT and CDR2 FQNNGV. CDR3 amino acids: CASSFKSRQVLYNEQFF. CDR3 bases: TGTGCCAGCAGCTTTAAGTCCCGACAGGTTCTCTACAATGAGCAGTTCTTC.

CDR3 amino acids: CASSASTGGAGFNLFYGYTF. The CDR3 DNA is TGTGCCAGCAGTGCTTCAACGGGAGGTGCAGGGTTTAATCTTTTCTATGGCTACACCTTC. This sequence joins TRBV6-1 and TRBJ1-2; a possible D gene is TRBD1 (5 bases). CDR1 is MNHNS and CDR2 is SASEGT in the germline V gene. V dropped 4 bases and J dropped 4 bases, with 31 bases sitting between them. The CDR3 has 20 residues.

In the case of this clone: This specimen includes other DNA sequences encoding the same CDR3. This chain connects TRBV6-5 to TRBJ2-7, with a possible D match to TRBD1 (6 bases). With 2 bases removed from V and 1 base from J, the gap between germline ends came to 9 bases. This CDR3 spans 14 amino acids. The germline CDR1 and CDR2 sequences are MNHEY and SVGAGI. The CDR3 spells CASSYGGGSYEQYF. DNA for the CDR3: TGTGCCAGCAGTTACGGGGGCGGGTCCTACGAGCAGTACTTC.

A single count supports this clone. The chain employs TRBV4-3 and TRBJ2-5, with 11 bases identical to TRBD2. Germline CDR1 is LGHNA and CDR2 is YSLEER. The length of the CDR3 is 15 residues. Trimming at V came to 3 bases and at J to 6 bases, leaving 6 bases not matched to a gene. The CDR3 here is CASSQTSGVLQTQYF. The CDR3 DNA sequence: TGCGCCAGCAGCCAGACTAGCGGGGTTCTGCAGACCCAGTACTTC.

As DNA, the CDR3 is TGTGCCAGCAGCGTTCGAGACAGGGCCAACACTGAAGCTTTCTTT. It specifies CASSVRDRANTEAFF. V is TRBV9 and J is TRBJ1-1; 7 nucleotides agree with TRBD1. The CDR3 has 15 residues. V was pared by 2 bases and J by 2 bases, with 6 bases of the junction left unmatched. Germline CDR1 and CDR2: SGDLS and YYNGEE.

This rearrangement joins TRBV2 to TRBJ1-2, with unresolved D. Per germline, CDR1 SNHLY and CDR2 FYNNEI. The CDR3 is 15 residues long. V lost 2 bases, J lost 6 bases, and 16 bases lay in between. The CDR3 here is CASSESVAFTHGYTF. The CDR3 nucleotides are TGTGCCAGCAGTGAAAGTGTGGCCTTTACCCATGGCTACACCTTC.

This clone has a handful of counts. The chain recombines TRBV9 with TRBJ1-5, with a weak D call TRBD1 (5 bases). Germline-derived CDR1 and CDR2 are SGDLS and YYNGEE. This CDR3 has 15 amino acids. Trimming cost V 2 bases and J 3 bases, with 12 bases left between them. CDR3 residues: CASSVEGHPNQPQHF. The DNA of the CDR3 is TGTGCCAGCAGCGTCGAAGGACATCCCAATCAGCCCCAGCATTTT.

The table lists this clone with a count of one. V usage is TRBV7-3 and J usage is TRBJ1-6, with TRBD1 matching over 12 bases. The junction had 2 bases not matched to a gene; V was cut back by 4 bases and J by 7 bases. There are 15 residues in the CDR3. The germline V gene encodes CDR1 SGHTA and CDR2 FQGTGA. Here the CDR3 reads CASSSGQGANSPLHF. The CDR3 nucleotides are TGTGCCAGCAGCTCGGGACAGGGGGCGAATTCACCCCTCCACTTT.

The chain combines TRBV7-2 with TRBJ2-1; 9 positions agree with TRBD2. Germline lookup yields CDR1 SGHTA and CDR2 FQGNSA. With V trimmed by 5 bases and J by 4 bases, 12 bases remained unmatched. CDR3 length equals 17 residues. The CDR3, as DNA: TGTGCCAGCAGCCCCGTATGGCTAGCGGGAAATTACAATGAGCAGTTCTTC. As protein: CASSPVWLAGNYNEQFF. Looking up the rest from reference TRBV7-2 and TRBJ2-1 gives the full variable domain: GAGVSQSPSNKVTEKGKDVELRCDPISGHTALYWYRQSLGQGLEFLIYFQGNSAPDKSGLPSDRFSAERTGGSVSTLTIQRTQQEDSAVYLCASSPVWLAGNYNEQFFGPGTRLTVL.

The rearrangement joins TRBV6-5 to TRBJ2-7; TRBD1 matches at 10 bases. V dropped 7 bases and J dropped 3; count of bases not matched to a gene: 9. The CDR3 runs to 15 residues. Germline loops: CDR1 MNHEY, CDR2 SVGAGI. CDR3 region: CASTRQTGGFYEQYF. The CDR3 DNA reads TGTGCCAGCACTAGGCAGACAGGGGGCTTCTACGAGCAGTACTTC.

The chain joins TRBV5-5 to TRBJ2-2; possible D gene TRBD2, 6 bases. The CDR3 runs to 15 residues. The germline V gene encodes CDR1 SGHKS and CDR2 YYEKEE (reference sequence). With 3 bases removed from V and 3 bases from J, the gap between germline ends came to 12 bases. The CDR3 DNA reads as TGTGCCAGCAGCTACCGACGGGAGTACACCGGGGAGCTGTTTTTT. As protein: CASSYRREYTGELFF.

This chain connects TRBV5-1 to TRBJ1-1; possible D gene TRBD1, 6 bases. V was trimmed by 4 bases and J by 3 bases, leaving 19 bases between them. The germline CDR1 and CDR2 sequences are SGHRS and YFSETQ. This CDR3 contains 16 residues. The CDR3 DNA is TGCGCCAGCAGCCCTCGGACGGGGGGCCCGGACACTGAAGCTTTCTTT. Its protein is CASSPRTGGPDTEAFF.

There are a few counts of this clone. The rearrangement uses TRBV4-1 and TRBJ2-1; 8 bases match TRBD2. Trimming removed 2 bases from V and 0 bases from J; junction bases left unmatched: 9. Germline V gene sequence: CDR1 MGHRA, CDR2 YSYEKL. This CDR3 contains 18 residues. The DNA for the CDR3 is TGCGCCAGCAGCCAACCTACTAGCGGATTTATCTCCTACAATGAGCAGTTCTTC. Its protein product is CASSQPTSGFISYNEQFF.

This chain connects TRBV27 to TRBJ1-5, with 8 bases lining up with TRBD1. The CDR3 runs 14 residues. The germline V gene encodes CDR1 MNHEY and CDR2 SMNVEV (reference sequence). The J segment lost 5 bases and the V segment lost 5 bases, leaving 5 bases of the junction unmatched. This chain's CDR3 is CASSPYRGDQPQHF. In nucleotides, the CDR3 is TGTGCCAGCAGTCCGTACAGGGGGGATCAGCCCCAGCATTTT.

CDR3 protein: CASSFPTSGATDTQYF. DNA for the CDR3: TGTGCCAGCAGCTTCCCCACTAGCGGGGCCACAGATACGCAGTATTTT. The V call is TRBV7-9, the J call TRBJ2-3; 10 bases fit TRBD2. Per the germline V gene, CDR1 is SEHNR and CDR2 is FQNEAQ (reference sequence). With V trimmed by 3 bases and J by 2 bases, 5 bases remained unmatched. The CDR3 is 16 amino acids.

This sequence joins TRBV6-5 and TRBJ1-2; possibly TRBD1 for D (6 bases). CDR3 length equals 15 residues. Trimming left V 4 bases short and J 7 bases short, with 19 bases between. Germline values: CDR1 MNHEY, CDR2 SVGAGI. CDR3 DNA: TGTGCCAGCAGTTGCCGGGACATCTTTTACTGTGGCTACACCTTC. Its protein product is CASSCRDIFYCGYTF.